This T cell receptor (beta chain) was captured in a study of response to subunit inactivated influenza vaccine. TCRdb used MiXCR to reprocess the RT-PCR reads, holding one entry per CDR3 protein. The sample records 150,000 to 200,000 distinct CDR3 sequences, approximately 12% being singletons. V was pared by 1 base and J by 6 bases, with 18 bases between. The length of the CDR3 is 16 residues. CDR1 and CDR2 (germline): WSHSY, SAAADI. This clonotype has ten or more counts. The same sample was also studied in work on T cells expressing NK-cell markers. That work adds: UMIs were included in TCR beta cDNA generated by 5'RACE template switching. Roughly six donors had dominant NKG2C+ clonotypes that comprised roughly 1.0-8% of their CD8+ T cells.

The chain joins TRBV10-2 to TRBJ1-1; D is unresolved. Sequenced material: CD8+ T cells sorted from PBMCs, taken roughly 12 days after vaccination. This TCR was sampled from a man between 50 and 59 years old who received an inactivated influenza vaccine. The CDR3 DNA reads as TGCGCCAGCAGTGAGTTCCGTCTGCACTTTGACCCTGAAGCTTTCTTT. Translating gives CASSEFRLHFDPEAFF.